A single sample gave rise to the 8 T cell receptor beta chains below, sequenced in a study of OX40 agonist ivuxolimab in advanced cancers. The repertoire was sequenced with immunoSEQ multiplex PCR; TCRdb's copy has only in-frame clones and lacks some. Of about 64,000 clones detected, under 90% appear once; the ten largest clones hold about 2.2%. The material sequenced was CD4+ or CD8+ T cells sorted from blood, taken in a trial of the OX40 agonist ivuxolimab. The origin of the receptors is an adult with an advanced solid tumor such as melanoma, head and neck, liver or kidney cancer.

The CDR3 nucleotides are TGTGCCAGTAGTATAGCTCACAACTCCTACGAGCAGTACTTC. Protein sequence: CASSIAHNSYEQYF. The V call is TRBV19, the J call TRBJ2-5; D ambiguous. The DNA matches TRBJ2-7 better at its end, which makes the J call doubtful. This CDR3 comprises 14 residues. The germline V gene encodes CDR1 LNHDA and CDR2 SQIVND (reference sequence).

This CDR3 reads CASSFGQGVEKLFF. DNA for the CDR3: TGTGCCAGCAGTTTCGGACAGGGTGTAGAAAAACTGTTTTTT. The chain combines TRBV28 with TRBJ1-4; 8 bases fit TRBD1. This CDR3 has 14 residues. CDR1 and CDR2 (germline): MDHEN, SYDVKM. V dropped 3 bases and J dropped 8; count of bases not matched to a gene: 5.

The CDR3 DNA sequence: TGTGCCAGCAGCCCGCTGACTAGCGGGAACAAGGAAAATGAGCAGTTCTTC. Its translation: CASSPLTSGNKENEQFF. J is TRBJ2-1 and V is TRBV7-3; 11 positions match TRBD2. In germline, CDR1 is SGHTA, CDR2 FQGTGA. The J segment lost 7 bases and the V segment lost 5 bases, leaving 13 bases of the junction unmatched. CDR3 length equals 17 residues.

This clone has more than one count but fewer than ten. The chain has TRBV5-4 and TRBJ2-5; D gene uncertain. V gave up 4 bases and J gave up 0 bases, with 7 bases separating them. The CDR3 contains 13 residues. Germline V gene data show CDR1 as SGHNT and CDR2 as YYREEE (reference sequence). The CDR3 spells CASSRGDQETQYF. CDR3 in DNA: TGTGCCAGCAGCCGTGGGGACCAAGAGACCCAGTACTTC.

The V and J genes are TRBV6-6 and TRBJ2-7; D remains unclear. Per germline, CDR1 MNHNY and CDR2 SVGAGI (reference sequence). The CDR3 consists of 12 residues. V was cut by 0 bases and J by 7 bases, with 7 bases left in between. CDR3 nucleotide sequence: TGTGCCAGCAGTTACTCATCCGGGGAGCAGTACTTC. Its translation: CASSYSSGEQYF.

The CDR3 DNA sequence: TGTGCCAGCAGTTTAGAAAGGAGGCGGGGAAAACTGTTTTTT. This gives the protein CASSLERRRGKLFF. The rearrangement uses TRBV27 and TRBJ1-4; D gene unclear. Deletions cut 2 bases from V and 10 bases from J, with 14 bases between. The CDR3 runs to 14 residues. Germline-derived CDR1 and CDR2 are MNHEY and SMNVEV (reference sequence).

V gene TRBV5-1 combines with J gene TRBJ1-2; 10 nucleotides match TRBD1. The trim removed 4 bases at V and 8 bases at J, leaving 2 bases unmatched. Germline CDR1 SGHRS, CDR2 YFSETQ. CDR3 size: 12 residues. The CDR3 sequence: CASSVTGGGYTF. The CDR3 DNA follows: TGCGCCAGCAGCGTGACAGGGGGCGGCTACACCTTC.

The chain employs TRBV28 and TRBJ1-4; D is undetermined. The germline gives CDR1 MDHEN, CDR2 SYDVKM. This CDR3 has 15 amino acids. Trimming removed 2 bases from V and 1 base from J, with 8 bases in between. The CDR3: CASSLGGITNEKLFF. The DNA for the CDR3 is TGTGCCAGCAGTTTAGGAGGGATAACTAATGAAAAACTGTTTTTT. Drawing the rest from reference TRBV28 and TRBJ1-4, the complete variable domain is DVKVTQSSRYLVKRTGEKVFLECVQDMDHENMFWYRQDPGLGLRLIYFSYDVKMKEKGDIPEGYSVSREKKERFSLILESASTNQTSMYLCASSLGGITNEKLFFGSGTQLSVL.